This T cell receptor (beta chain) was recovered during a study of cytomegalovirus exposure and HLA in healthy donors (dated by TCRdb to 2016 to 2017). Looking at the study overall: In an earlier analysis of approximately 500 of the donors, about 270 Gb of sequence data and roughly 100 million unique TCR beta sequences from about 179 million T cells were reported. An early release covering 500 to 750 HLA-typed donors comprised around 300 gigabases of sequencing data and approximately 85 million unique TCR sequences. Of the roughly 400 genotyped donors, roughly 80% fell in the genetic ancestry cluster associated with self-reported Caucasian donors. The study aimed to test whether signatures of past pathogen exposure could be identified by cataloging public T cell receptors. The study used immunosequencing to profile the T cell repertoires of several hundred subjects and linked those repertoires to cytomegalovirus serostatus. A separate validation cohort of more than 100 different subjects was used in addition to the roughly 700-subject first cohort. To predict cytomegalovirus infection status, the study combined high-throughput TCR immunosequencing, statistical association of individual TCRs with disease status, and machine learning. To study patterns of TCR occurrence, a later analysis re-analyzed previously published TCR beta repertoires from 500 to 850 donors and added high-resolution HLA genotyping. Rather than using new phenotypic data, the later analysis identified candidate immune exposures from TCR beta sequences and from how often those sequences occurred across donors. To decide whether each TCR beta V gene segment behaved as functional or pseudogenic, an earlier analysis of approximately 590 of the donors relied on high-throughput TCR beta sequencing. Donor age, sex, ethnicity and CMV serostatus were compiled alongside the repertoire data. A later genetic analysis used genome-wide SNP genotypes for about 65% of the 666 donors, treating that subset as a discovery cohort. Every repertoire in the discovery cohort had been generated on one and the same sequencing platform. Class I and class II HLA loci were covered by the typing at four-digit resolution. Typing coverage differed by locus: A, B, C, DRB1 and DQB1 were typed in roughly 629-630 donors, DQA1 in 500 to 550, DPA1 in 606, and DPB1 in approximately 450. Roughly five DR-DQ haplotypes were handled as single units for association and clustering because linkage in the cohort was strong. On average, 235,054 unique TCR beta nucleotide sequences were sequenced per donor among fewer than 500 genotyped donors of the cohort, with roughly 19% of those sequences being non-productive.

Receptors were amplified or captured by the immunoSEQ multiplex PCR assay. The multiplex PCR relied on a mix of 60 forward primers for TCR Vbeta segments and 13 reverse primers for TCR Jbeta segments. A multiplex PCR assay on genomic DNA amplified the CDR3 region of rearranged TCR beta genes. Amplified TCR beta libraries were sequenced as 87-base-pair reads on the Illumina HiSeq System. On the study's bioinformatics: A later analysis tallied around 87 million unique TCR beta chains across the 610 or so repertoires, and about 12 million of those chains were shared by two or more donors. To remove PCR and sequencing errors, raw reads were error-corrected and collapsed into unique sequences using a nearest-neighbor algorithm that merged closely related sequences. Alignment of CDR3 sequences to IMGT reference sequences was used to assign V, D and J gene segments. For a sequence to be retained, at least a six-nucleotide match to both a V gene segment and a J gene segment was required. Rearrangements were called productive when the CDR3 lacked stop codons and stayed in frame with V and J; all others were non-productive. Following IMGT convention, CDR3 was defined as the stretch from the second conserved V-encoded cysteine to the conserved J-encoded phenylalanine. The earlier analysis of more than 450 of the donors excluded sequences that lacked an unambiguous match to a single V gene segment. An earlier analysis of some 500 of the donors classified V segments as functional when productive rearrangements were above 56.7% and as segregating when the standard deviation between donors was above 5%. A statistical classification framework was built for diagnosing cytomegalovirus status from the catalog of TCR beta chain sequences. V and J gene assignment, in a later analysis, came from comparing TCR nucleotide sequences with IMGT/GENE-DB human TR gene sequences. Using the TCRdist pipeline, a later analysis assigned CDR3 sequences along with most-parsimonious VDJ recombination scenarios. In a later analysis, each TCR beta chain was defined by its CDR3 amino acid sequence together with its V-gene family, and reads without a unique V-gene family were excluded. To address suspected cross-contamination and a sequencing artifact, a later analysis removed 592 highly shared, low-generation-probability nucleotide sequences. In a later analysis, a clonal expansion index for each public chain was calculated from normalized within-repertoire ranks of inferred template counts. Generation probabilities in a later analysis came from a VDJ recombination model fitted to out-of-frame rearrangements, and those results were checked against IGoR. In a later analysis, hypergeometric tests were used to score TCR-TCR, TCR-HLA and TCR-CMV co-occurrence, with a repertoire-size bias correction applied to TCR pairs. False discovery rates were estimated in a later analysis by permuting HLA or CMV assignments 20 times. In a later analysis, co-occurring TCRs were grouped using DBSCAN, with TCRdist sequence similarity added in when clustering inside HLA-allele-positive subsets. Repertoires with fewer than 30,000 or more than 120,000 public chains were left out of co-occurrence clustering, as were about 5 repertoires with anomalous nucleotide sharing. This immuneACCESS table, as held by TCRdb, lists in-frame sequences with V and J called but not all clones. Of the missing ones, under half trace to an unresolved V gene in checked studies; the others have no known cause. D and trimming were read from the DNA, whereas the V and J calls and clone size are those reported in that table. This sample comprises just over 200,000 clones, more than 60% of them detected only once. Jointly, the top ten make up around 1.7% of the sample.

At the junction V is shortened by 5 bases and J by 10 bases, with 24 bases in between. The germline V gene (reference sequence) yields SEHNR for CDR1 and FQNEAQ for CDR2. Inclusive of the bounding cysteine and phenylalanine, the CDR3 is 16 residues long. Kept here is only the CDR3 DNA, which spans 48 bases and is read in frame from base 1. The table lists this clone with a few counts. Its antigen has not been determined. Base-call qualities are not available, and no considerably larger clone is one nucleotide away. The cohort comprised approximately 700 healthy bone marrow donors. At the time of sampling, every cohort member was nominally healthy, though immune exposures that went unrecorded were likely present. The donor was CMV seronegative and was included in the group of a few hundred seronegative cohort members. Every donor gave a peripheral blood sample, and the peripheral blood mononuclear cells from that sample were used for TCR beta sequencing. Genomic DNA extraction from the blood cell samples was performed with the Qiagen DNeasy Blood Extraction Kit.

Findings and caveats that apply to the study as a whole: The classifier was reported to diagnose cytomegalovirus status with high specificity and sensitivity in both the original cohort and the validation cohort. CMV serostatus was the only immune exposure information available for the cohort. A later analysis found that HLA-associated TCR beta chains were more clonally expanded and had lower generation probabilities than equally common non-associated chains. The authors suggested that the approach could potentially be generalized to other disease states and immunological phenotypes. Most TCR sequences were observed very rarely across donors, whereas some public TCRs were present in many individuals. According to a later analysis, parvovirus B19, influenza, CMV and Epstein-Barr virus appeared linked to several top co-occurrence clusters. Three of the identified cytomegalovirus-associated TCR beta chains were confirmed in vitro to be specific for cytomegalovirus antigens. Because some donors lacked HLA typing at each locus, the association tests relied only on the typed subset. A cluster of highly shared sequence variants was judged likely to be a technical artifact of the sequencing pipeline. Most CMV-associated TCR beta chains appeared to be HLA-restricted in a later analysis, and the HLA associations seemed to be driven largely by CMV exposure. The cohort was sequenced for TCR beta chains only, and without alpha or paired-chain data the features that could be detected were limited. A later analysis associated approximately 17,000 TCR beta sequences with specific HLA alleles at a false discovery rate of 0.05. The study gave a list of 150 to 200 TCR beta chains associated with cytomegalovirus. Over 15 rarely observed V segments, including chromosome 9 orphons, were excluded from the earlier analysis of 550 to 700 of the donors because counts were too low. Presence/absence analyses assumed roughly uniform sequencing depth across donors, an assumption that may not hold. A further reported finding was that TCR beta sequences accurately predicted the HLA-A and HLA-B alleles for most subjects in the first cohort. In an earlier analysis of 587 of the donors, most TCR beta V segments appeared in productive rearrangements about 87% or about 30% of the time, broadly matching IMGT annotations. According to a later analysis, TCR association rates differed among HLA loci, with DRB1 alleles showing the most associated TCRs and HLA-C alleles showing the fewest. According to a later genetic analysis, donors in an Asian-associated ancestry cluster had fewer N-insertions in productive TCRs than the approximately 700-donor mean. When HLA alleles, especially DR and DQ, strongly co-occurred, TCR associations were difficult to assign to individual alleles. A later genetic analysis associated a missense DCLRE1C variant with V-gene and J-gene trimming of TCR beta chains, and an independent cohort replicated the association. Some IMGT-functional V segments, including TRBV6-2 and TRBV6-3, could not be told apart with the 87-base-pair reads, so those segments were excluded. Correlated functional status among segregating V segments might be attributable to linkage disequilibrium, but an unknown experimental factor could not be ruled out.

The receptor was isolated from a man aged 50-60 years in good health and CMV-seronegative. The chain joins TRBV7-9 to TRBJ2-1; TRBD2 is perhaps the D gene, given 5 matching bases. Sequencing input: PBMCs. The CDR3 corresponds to CASSLALDWSKAEQFF. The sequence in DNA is TGTGCCAGCAGCCTCGCCTTGGACTGGAGTAAAGCGGAGCAGTTCTTC.